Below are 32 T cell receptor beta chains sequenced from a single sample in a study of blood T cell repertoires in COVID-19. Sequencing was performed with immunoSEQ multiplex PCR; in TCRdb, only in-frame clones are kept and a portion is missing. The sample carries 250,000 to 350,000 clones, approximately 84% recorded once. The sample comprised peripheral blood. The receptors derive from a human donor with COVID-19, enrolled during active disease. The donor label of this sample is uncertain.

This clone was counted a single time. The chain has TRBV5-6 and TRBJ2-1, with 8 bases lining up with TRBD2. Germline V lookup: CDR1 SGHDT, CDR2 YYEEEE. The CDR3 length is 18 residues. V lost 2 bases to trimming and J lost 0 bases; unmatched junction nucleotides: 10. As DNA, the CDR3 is TGTGCCAGCAGCTTACGGGGGCCAAGCGGGAGCTCCTACAATGAGCAGTTCTTC. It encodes CASSLRGPSGSSYNEQFF.

CDR3 sequence reads: CASSLDYLSTDTQYF. Written as DNA, the CDR3 is TGTGCCAGCAGCTTAGACTACCTTAGCACAGATACGCAGTATTTT. V usage is TRBV7-2 and J usage is TRBJ2-3; D ambiguous. Germline assignment: CDR1 SGHTA and CDR2 FQGNSA. The CDR3 has 15 residues. Between the trimmed V and J ends, which lost 1 base and 0 bases, there was a span of 8 bases.

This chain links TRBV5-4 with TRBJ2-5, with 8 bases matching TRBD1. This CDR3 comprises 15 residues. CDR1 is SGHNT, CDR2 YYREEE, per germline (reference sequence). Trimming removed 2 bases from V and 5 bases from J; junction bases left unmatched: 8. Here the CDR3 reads CASSFPGQVGETQYF. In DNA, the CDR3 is TGTGCCAGCAGCTTTCCGGGACAGGTGGGGGAGACCCAGTACTTC.

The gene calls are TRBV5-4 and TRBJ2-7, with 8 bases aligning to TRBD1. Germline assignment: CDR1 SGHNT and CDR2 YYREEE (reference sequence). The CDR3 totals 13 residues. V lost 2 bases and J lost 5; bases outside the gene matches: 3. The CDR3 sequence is CASSFDRGHEQYF. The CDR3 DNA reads TGTGCCAGCAGCTTTGACAGGGGACACGAGCAGTACTTC.

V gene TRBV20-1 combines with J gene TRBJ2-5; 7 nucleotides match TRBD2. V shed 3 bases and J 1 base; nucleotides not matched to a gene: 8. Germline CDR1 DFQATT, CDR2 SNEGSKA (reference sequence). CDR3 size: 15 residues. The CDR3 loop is CSASGGVGIQETQYF. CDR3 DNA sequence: TGCAGTGCTAGTGGGGGGGTTGGTATCCAAGAGACCCAGTACTTC.

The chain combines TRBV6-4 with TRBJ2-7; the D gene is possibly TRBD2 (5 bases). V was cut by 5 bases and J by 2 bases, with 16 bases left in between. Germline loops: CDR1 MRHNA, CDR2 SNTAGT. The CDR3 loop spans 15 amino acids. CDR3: CASSSSTSGPYEQYF. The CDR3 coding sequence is TGTGCCAGCAGTTCTAGCACCAGTGGCCCCTACGAGCAGTACTTC.

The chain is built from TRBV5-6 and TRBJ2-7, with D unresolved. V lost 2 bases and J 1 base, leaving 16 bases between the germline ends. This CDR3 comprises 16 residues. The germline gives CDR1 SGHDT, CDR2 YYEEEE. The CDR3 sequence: CASSLSYPLISYEQYF. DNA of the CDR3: TGTGCCAGCAGCTTAAGCTACCCACTGATATCCTACGAGCAGTACTTC.

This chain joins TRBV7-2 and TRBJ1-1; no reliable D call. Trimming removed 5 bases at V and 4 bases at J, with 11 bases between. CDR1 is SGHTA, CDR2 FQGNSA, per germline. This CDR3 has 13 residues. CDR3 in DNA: TGTGCCAGCAGCCCCGACACCCCCACTGAAGCTTTCTTT. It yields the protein CASSPDTPTEAFF.

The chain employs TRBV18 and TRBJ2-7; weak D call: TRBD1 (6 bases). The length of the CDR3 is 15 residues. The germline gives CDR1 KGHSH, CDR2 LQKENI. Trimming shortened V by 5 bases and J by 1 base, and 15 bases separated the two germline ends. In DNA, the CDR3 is TGTGCCAGCTCATCAGAGACAGGAGGATCCTACGAGCAGTACTTC. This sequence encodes CASSSETGGSYEQYF.

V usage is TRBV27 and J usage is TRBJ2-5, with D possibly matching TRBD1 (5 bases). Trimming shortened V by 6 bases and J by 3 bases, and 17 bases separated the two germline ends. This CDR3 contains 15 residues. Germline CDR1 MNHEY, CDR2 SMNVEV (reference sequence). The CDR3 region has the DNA TGTGCCAGCAGCTCCCAGGGATTAGGAGAAGAGACCCAGTACTTC. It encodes CASSSQGLGEETQYF.

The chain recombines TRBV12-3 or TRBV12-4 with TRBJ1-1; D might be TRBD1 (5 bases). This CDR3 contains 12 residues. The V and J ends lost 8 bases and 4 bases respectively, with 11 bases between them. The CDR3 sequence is CASQGLGTEAFF. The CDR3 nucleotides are TGTGCCAGCCAGGGTTTGGGCACTGAAGCTTTCTTT.

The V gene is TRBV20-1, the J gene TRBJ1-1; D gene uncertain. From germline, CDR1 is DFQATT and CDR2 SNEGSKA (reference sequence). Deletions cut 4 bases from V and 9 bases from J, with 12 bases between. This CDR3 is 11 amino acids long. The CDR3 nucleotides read TGCAGTGCTATCCAAGCACTACAAGCTTTCTTT. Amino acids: CSAIQALQAFF.

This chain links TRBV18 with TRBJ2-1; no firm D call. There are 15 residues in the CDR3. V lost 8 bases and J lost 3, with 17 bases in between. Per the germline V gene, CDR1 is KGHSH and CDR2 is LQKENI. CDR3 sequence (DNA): TGTGCCAGCCGGAGCCCGGTTCCTAGCTACAATGAGCAGTTCTTC. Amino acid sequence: CASRSPVPSYNEQFF.

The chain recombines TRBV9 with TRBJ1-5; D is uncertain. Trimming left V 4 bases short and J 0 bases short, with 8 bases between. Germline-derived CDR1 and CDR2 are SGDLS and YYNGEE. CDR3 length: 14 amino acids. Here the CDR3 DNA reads TGTGCCAGCAGCCCGCAGAATAGCAATCAGCCCCAGCATTTT. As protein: CASSPQNSNQPQHF.

The CDR3 loop is CSVAGFSGTDTQYF. CDR3 coding DNA: TGCAGCGTAGCAGGGTTCTCTGGCACAGATACGCAGTATTTT. This chain connects TRBV29-1 to TRBJ2-3, with D possibly being TRBD1 (5 bases). CDR1 and CDR2 from the germline V gene are SQVTM and ANQGSEA. V dropped 6 bases and J dropped 1 base, with 14 bases sitting between them. CDR3 length equals 14 residues.

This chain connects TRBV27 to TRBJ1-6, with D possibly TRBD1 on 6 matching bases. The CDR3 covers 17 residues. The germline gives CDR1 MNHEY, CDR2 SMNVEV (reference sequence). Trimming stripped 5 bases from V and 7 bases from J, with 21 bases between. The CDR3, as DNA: TGTGCCAGCAGTACGGACCCATACCGAGGGGGAAATTCACCCCTCCACTTT. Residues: CASSTDPYRGGNSPLHF.

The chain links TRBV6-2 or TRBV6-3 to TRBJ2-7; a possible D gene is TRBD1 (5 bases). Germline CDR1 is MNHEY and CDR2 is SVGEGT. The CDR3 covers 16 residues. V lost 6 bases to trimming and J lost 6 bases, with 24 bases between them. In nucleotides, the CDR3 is TGTGCCAGCAGCCCCTACACCGCGACAGTTCAGAGCGAGCAGTACTTC. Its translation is CASSPYTATVQSEQYF.

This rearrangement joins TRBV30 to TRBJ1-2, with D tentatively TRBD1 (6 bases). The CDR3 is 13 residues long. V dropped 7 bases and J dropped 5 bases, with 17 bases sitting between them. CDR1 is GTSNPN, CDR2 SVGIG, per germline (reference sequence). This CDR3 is CAYETGTRYGYTF. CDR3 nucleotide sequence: TGTGCCTACGAGACCGGGACAAGATATGGCTACACCTTC.

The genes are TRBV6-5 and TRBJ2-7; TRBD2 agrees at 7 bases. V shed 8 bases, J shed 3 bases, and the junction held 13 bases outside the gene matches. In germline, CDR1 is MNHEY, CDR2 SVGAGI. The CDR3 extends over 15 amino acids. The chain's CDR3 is CASDRPSGGVYEQYF. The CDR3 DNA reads TGTGCCAGCGACCGCCCTAGCGGAGGGGTCTACGAGCAGTACTTC.

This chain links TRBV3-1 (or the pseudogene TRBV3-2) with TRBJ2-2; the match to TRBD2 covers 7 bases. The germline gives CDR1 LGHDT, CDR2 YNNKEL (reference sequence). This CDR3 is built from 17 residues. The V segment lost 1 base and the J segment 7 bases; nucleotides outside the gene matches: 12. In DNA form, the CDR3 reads TGTGCCAGCAGCCAAGGGAGTGGGGGAGGGCCATTCGGGGAGCTGTTTTTT. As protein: CASSQGSGGGPFGELFF.

CDR3: CASSQRLAGNTGELFF. CDR3 DNA: TGTGCCAGCAGCCAAAGACTAGCGGGAAACACCGGGGAGCTGTTTTTT. The chain links TRBV3-1 (or the pseudogene TRBV3-2) to TRBJ2-2, with 11 bases identical to TRBD2. CDR3 size: 16 residues. The V gene's germline CDR1 is LGHDT and CDR2 YNNKEL (reference sequence). V was pared by 2 bases and J by 2 bases, with 1 base of the junction left unmatched.

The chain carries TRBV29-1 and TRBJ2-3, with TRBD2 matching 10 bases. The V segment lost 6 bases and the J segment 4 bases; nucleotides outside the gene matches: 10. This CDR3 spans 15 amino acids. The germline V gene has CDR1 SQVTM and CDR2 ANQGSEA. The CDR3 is CSVPPTSGIPDTQYF. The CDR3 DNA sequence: TGCAGCGTCCCCCCCACTAGCGGGATCCCAGATACGCAGTATTTT.

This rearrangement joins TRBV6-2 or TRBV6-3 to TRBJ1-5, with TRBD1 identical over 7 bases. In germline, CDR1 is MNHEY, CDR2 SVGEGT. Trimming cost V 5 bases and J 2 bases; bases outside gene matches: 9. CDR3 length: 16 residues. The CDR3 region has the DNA TGTGCCAGCAGTGGCTTGCAGGGGGACCGCAATCAGCCCCAGCATTTT. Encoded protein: CASSGLQGDRNQPQHF.

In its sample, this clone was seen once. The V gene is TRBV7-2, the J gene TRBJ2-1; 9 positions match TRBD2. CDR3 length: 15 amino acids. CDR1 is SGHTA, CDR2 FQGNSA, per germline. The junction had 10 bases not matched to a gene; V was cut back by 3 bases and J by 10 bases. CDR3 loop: CASSLRLAGKSEQFF. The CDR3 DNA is TGTGCCAGCAGCTTGCGGCTAGCGGGAAAATCGGAGCAGTTCTTC.

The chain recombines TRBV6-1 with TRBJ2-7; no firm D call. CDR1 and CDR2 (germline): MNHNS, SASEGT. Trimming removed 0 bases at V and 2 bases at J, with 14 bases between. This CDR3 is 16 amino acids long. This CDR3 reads CASSEASPVSPYEQYF. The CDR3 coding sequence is TGTGCCAGCAGTGAAGCGAGTCCGGTTTCCCCCTACGAGCAGTACTTC.

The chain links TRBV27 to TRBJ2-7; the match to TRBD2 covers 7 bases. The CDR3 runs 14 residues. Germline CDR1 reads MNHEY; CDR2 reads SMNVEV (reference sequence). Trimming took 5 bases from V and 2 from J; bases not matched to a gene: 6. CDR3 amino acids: CASSPASGTYEQYF. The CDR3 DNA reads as TGTGCCAGCAGTCCCGCCAGCGGGACCTACGAGCAGTACTTC.

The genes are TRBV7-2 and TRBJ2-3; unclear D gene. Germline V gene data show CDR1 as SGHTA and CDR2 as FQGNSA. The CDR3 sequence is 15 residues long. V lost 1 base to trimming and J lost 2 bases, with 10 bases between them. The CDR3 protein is CASSLDRGYTDTQYF. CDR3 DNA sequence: TGTGCCAGCAGCTTAGATCGAGGCTACACAGATACGCAGTATTTT.

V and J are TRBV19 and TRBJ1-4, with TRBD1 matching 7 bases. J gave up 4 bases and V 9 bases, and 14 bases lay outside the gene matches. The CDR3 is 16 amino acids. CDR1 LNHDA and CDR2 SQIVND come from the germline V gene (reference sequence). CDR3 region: CASLGSRTGDNEKLFF. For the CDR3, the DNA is TGTGCCAGCCTGGGGTCTCGAACAGGGGATAATGAAAAACTGTTTTTT.

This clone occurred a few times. DNA for the CDR3: TGTGCCAGCAGTTTATCGGGGACTAGCGGGAGCCCAGATACGCAGTATTTT. Translated: CASSLSGTSGSPDTQYF. The rearrangement uses TRBV27 and TRBJ2-3, with 14 bases identical to TRBD2. Germline V gene lookup returns CDR1 MNHEY and CDR2 SMNVEV (reference sequence). The CDR3 has 17 amino acids. V was pared by 0 bases and J by 4 bases, with 3 bases of the junction left unmatched.

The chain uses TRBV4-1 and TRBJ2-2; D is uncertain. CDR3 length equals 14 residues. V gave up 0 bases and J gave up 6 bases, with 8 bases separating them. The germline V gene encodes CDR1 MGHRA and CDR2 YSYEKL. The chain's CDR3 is CASSQDSRPGELFF. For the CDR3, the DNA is TGCGCCAGCAGCCAAGATTCTCGTCCCGGGGAGCTGTTTTTT.

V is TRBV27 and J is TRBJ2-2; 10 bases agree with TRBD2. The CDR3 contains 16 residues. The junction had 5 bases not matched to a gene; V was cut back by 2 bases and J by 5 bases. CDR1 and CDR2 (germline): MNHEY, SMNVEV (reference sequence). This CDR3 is CASSLVGTSATGELFF. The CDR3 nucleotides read TGTGCCAGCAGTTTAGTCGGGACTAGCGCTACCGGGGAGCTGTTTTTT.

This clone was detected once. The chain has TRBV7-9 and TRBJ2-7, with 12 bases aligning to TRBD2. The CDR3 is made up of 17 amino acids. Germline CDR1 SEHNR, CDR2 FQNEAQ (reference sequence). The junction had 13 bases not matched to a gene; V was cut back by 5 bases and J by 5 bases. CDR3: CASSDDLAGGPEDEQYF. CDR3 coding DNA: TGTGCCAGCAGCGATGACCTAGCGGGAGGGCCTGAGGACGAGCAGTACTTC. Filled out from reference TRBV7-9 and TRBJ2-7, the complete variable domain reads DTGVSQNPRHKITKRGQNVTFRCDPISEHNRLYWYRQTLGQGPEFLTYFQNEAQLEKSRLLSDRFSAERPKGSFSTLEIQRTEQGDSAMYLCASSDDLAGGPEDEQYFGPGTRLTVT.